These 22 T cell receptor beta chains came from one sample sequenced in a study of T cells in women clearing cervical HPV infection. Sequencing used immunoSEQ multiplex PCR; TCRdb keeps in-frame clones, though not all of them. Recorded for this sample: 25,000 to 35,000 clones. Sequenced material: blood buffy coat. The receptors were sampled from a woman between 18 and 70 years old with a cervical HPV16 infection that either progressed to CIN3+ or cleared (not recorded which).

In the case of this clone: Read sequence stops 3 residues before the CDR3 end, and the germline J gene provides the missing end. The rearrangement links TRBV29-1 to TRBJ2-7, with unresolved D. Germline V gene lookup returns CDR1 SQVTM and CDR2 ANQGSEA. With 4 bases removed from V and 2 bases from J, the gap between germline ends came to 15 bases. The CDR3 is 14 amino acids. The CDR3 region is CSVGDRISAYEQYF. The sequenced CDR3 bases are TGCAGCGTTGGAGACCGTATCTCCGCCTACGAG.

As regards this clone: The read ends 3 residues shy of where the CDR3 ends; the end is completed using the germline J gene. The V and J genes are TRBV5-1 and TRBJ1-2, with 8 bases identical to TRBD1. Per germline, CDR1 SGHRS and CDR2 YFSETQ. CDR3 length: 14 amino acids. With 2 bases clipped from V and 6 bases from J, the junction kept 6 bases outside the gene matches. The DNA read from the CDR3 is TGCGCCAGCAGCTTAACCGGACAGGGTAATGGC. Residues: CASSLTGQGNG. The complete CDR3 protein is CASSLTGQGNGYTF.

Concerning this clone: The read ends 3 residues before the CDR3 terminus; that terminus is restored from the germline J gene. The rearrangement joins TRBV29-1 to TRBJ2-3, with D unclear. The germline V gene has CDR1 SQVTM and CDR2 ANQGSEA. The CDR3 is made up of 15 amino acids. The V end was cut by 0 bases, the J end by 2 bases, with 12 bases between. The CDR3 region is CSVEEDAGFTDTQYF. The part of the CDR3 DNA that was read is TGCAGCGTTGAAGAAGATGCAGGATTCACAGATACG.

Of note for this clone: The observed sequence ends 3 residues before the CDR3 terminus, with the missing tail filled in from the germline J gene. This chain joins TRBV7-9 and TRBJ1-6; possible D gene TRBD1, 6 bases. V dropped 4 bases and J dropped 7 bases, with 14 bases sitting between them. The CDR3 runs to 15 residues. Per germline, CDR1 SEHNR and CDR2 FQNEAQ (reference sequence). The CDR3 region is CASSYQTGGNSPLHF. CDR3 bases read: TGTGCCAGCAGCTACCAGACAGGCGGGAATTCACCC.

As for this clone: The read stops 3 residues short of the end of the CDR3; the missing end is completed from the germline J gene. The V and J genes are TRBV20-1 and TRBJ1-5; TRBD1 matches at 7 bases. V lost 0 bases and J lost 7; bases outside the gene matches: 9. This CDR3 is 15 amino acids long. Germline CDR1 is DFQATT and CDR2 is SNEGSKA (reference sequence). The CDR3 protein is CSARDRETGNQPQHF. The CDR3 DNA, read in part, is TGCAGTGCTAGAGATCGCGAGACAGGGAACCAGCCC.

Concerning this clone: The read halts 3 residues ahead of the CDR3 end, with the missing end drawn from the germline J gene. V usage is TRBV11-2 and J usage is TRBJ1-5; D is unclear. The CDR3 is made up of 13 amino acids. Trimming cost V 1 base and J 5 bases, with 6 bases left between them. CDR1 and CDR2 from the germline V gene are SGHAT and FQNNGV. The CDR3 here is CASSLGPDQPQHF. The covered CDR3 bases are TGTGCCAGCAGCTTAGGTCCAGATCAGCCC.

With respect to this clone: The read finishes 3 residues shy of the CDR3 end, and the germline J gene is used to complete it. The gene calls are TRBV4-2 and TRBJ2-1; TRBD2 matches at 14 bases. V dropped 4 bases and J dropped 8; count of bases not matched to a gene: 16. The CDR3 consists of 19 residues. CDR1 and CDR2 (germline): LGHNA, YNFKEQ. This CDR3 is CASSPRTSGGIPTNDEQFF. The CDR3 DNA, read in part, is TGTGCCAGCAGCCCCCGGACTAGCGGGGGGATTCCGACAAACGATGAG.

Details on this clone: The CDR3 goes on 3 residues after the read ends, and that part is filled in from the germline J gene. The rearrangement joins TRBV7-9 to TRBJ2-5; TRBD2 is a possible D gene (6 bases). Germline V CDR1 and CDR2: SEHNR, FQNEAQ (reference sequence). V was trimmed by 8 bases and J by 5 bases, leaving 21 bases between them. CDR3 size: 15 residues. Here the CDR3 reads CASRPAGYVRETQYF. The covered CDR3 bases are TGTGCCAGCCGCCCGGCGGGATACGTGAGGGAGACC.

Concerning this clone itself: Read sequence stops 3 residues before the CDR3 end, and the germline J gene provides the missing end. The V call is TRBV20-1, the J call TRBJ2-7, with D unresolved. The CDR3 is 11 amino acids. Deletions cut 2 bases from V and 6 bases from J, with 8 bases between. Per the germline V gene, CDR1 is DFQATT and CDR2 is SNEGSKA (reference sequence). The sequenced CDR3 bases are TGCAGTGCTAGATCACCTACCGAG. This sequence encodes CSARSPTE. The whole CDR3 region reads CSARSPTEQYF.

With respect to this clone: The CDR3 is cut off 3 residues early in the read; its end comes from the germline J gene. The J gene is TRBJ1-1, the V gene TRBV7-9; 11 positions match TRBD1. CDR3 length: 13 residues. CDR1 and CDR2 (germline): SEHNR, FQNEAQ (reference sequence). The sequenced CDR3 bases are TGTGCCAGCAGCGGGACAGGGGGAATAGGA. Its protein is CASSGTGGIG. The whole CDR3 region reads CASSGTGGIGAFF.

Concerning this clone itself: The CDR3 end is not reached by the read, which stops 3 residues before it; the germline J gene fills it in. The J gene is TRBJ2-3, the V gene TRBV6-4, with TRBD1 matching over 8 bases. Germline lookup yields CDR1 MRHNA and CDR2 SNTAGT. J was trimmed by 1 base and V by 3 bases; bases with no gene match: 3. CDR3 size: 15 residues. The CDR3 loop reads CASSEQTGGTDTQYF. The DNA read from the CDR3 is TGTGCCAGCAGTGAGCAGACAGGGGGCACAGATACG.

A remark on this clone: Read sequence stops 3 residues before the CDR3 end, and the germline J gene provides the missing end. The rearrangement uses TRBV5-4 and TRBJ2-3; 10 positions match TRBD2. Germline CDR1 and CDR2: SGHNT and YYREEE (reference sequence). V dropped 4 bases and J dropped 5; count of bases not matched to a gene: 7. The CDR3 is 15 residues long. Incomplete CDR3 DNA: TGTGCCAGCAGCCCGAGCGGGGGGGCCGGAGATACG. Its protein product is CASSPSGGAGDT. The full-length CDR3 reads as CASSPSGGAGDTQYF.

On this clone itself: The CDR3 end is not reached by the read, which stops 3 residues before it; the germline J gene fills it in. The chain combines TRBV11-1 with TRBJ1-5; no definite D call. The CDR3 length is 13 residues. Trimming pared 3 bases from V and 4 bases from J, leaving 7 bases between. Looked up from germline, CDR1 is SGHAT and CDR2 is FQDESV (reference sequence). The CDR3 here is CASSLTPNQPQHF. The part of the CDR3 DNA that was read is TGTGCCAGCAGCTTGACACCTAATCAGCCC.

A note on this clone: The observed sequence ends 3 residues before the CDR3 terminus, with the missing tail filled in from the germline J gene. The rearrangement links TRBV5-6 to TRBJ1-2; D ambiguous. V lost 0 bases and J lost 6, with 3 bases in between. The germline CDR1 and CDR2 sequences are SGHDT and YYEEEE. CDR3 length equals 11 residues. This chain's CDR3 is CASSLDNGYTF. CDR3 bases read: TGTGCCAGCAGCTTGGATAATGGC.

Turning to this clone: Coverage ceases 3 residues before the CDR3 finishes, and the germline J gene fills in the end. The V gene is TRBV5-1, the J gene TRBJ2-3; D gene unclear. The germline CDR1 and CDR2 sequences are SGHRS and YFSETQ. This CDR3 contains 15 residues. Trimming took 4 bases from V and 0 from J, leaving 12 bases between them. CDR3 region: CASSVLSTSTDTQYF. The CDR3 DNA, read in part, is TGCGCCAGCAGCGTGTTATCGACTAGCACAGATACG. The full variable domain, completed using reference TRBV5-1 and TRBJ2-3, is KAGVTQTPRYLIKTRGQQVTLSCSPISGHRSVSWYQQTPGQGLQFLFEYFSETQRNKGNFPGRFSGRQFSNSRSEMNVSTLELGDSALYLCASSVLSTSTDTQYFGPGTRLTVL.

With regard to this clone: The CDR3 extends 3 residues past the end of the read, so its final part is completed from the germline J gene. This rearrangement joins TRBV28 to TRBJ1-3, with a possible D match to TRBD1 (5 bases). V gave up 1 base and J gave up 0 bases, with 13 bases separating them. CDR1 and CDR2 (germline): MDHEN, SYDVKM. The CDR3 sequence is 17 residues long. The sequenced part of the CDR3 DNA is TGTGCCAGCAGTTTATACCCGACAGTTCTCTCTGGAAACACC. Amino acids: CASSLYPTVLSGNT. The entire CDR3 protein reads CASSLYPTVLSGNTIYF.

The covered CDR3 bases are TGTGCCAGCAAATTAGGGCAGTTCGGAGATACG. The encoded protein is CASKLGQFGDT. The full CDR3 sequence reads CASKLGQFGDTQYF. The V call is TRBV7-9, the J call TRBJ2-3; no clear D gene. The CDR3 goes on 3 residues after the read ends, and that part is filled in from the germline J gene. This CDR3 has 14 residues. The V end lost 7 bases, the J end lost 5 bases, and 16 bases lay between the germline ends. From germline, CDR1 is SEHNR and CDR2 FQNEAQ (reference sequence).

Turning to this clone: The sequenced fragment ends 3 residues before the CDR3 boundary, so the rest is inferred from the germline J gene. This sequence joins TRBV10-3 and TRBJ2-7; 7 bases are shared with TRBD1. With V trimmed by 6 bases and J by 4 bases, 6 bases remained unmatched. This CDR3 has 13 residues. CDR1 is ENHRY and CDR2 is SYGVKD in the germline V gene. Incomplete CDR3 DNA: TGTGCCATCAGGGACAGGATCGAGTACGAG. This sequence encodes CAIRDRIEYE. The CDR3 in full is CAIRDRIEYEQYF.

In the case of this clone: The CDR3 is cut off 3 residues early in the read; its end comes from the germline J gene. The chain has TRBV5-1 and TRBJ2-7; D possibly uses TRBD1 or TRBD2 (6 bases each). Trimming shortened V by 0 bases and J by 5 bases, and 12 bases separated the two germline ends. Germline V lookup: CDR1 SGHRS, CDR2 YFSETQ. This CDR3 is built from 14 residues. CDR3 sequence reads: CASSLGQGRNEQYF. CDR3 DNA, as far as it was read: TGCGCCAGCAGCTTGGGGCAGGGGAGGAACGAG.

For this clone: The missing CDR3 end, 3 residues past where the read stops, is filled in from the germline J gene. This chain links TRBV18 with TRBJ1-1; TRBD1 agrees at 7 bases. Germline values: CDR1 KGHSH, CDR2 LQKENI. This CDR3 is built from 15 residues. Trimming cost V 3 bases and J 1 base; bases outside gene matches: 5. The CDR3 DNA, read in part, is TGTGCCAGCTCACCCGGGGACAGCAGGAACACTGAA. It is translated as CASSPGDSRNTE. The whole CDR3 sequence is CASSPGDSRNTEAFF.

With respect to this clone: The read terminates 3 residues ahead of where the CDR3 ends, so the germline J gene completes it. The rearrangement joins TRBV9 to TRBJ2-3, with D perhaps matching TRBD2 (5 bases). Germline CDR1 reads SGDLS; CDR2 reads YYNGEE. The CDR3 spans 14 residues. Trimming stripped 4 bases from V and 2 bases from J, with 11 bases between. The CDR3 spells CASSSSPFTDTQYF. CDR3 DNA (partial): TGTGCCAGCAGCTCTAGCCCCTTCACAGATACG.

Turning to this clone: The read stops 3 residues short of the end of the CDR3; the missing end is completed from the germline J gene. The rearrangement joins TRBV19 to TRBJ1-1; perhaps TRBD1 as D (6 bases). Trimming removed 3 bases from V and 3 bases from J, with 14 bases in between. Germline V gives CDR1 LNHDA, CDR2 SQIVND (reference sequence). This CDR3 is built from 15 residues. The DNA read from the CDR3 is TGTGCCAGTAGTATCCAACAGGGAGGGGACACTGAA. Translated, it gives CASSIQQGGDTE. The complete CDR3 protein is CASSIQQGGDTEAFF. Combining the CDR3 with reference TRBV19 and TRBJ1-1 gives the whole variable domain DGGITQSPKYLFRKEGQNVTLSCEQNLNHDAMYWYRQDPGQGLRLIYYSQIVNDFQKGDIAEGYSVSREKKESFPLTVTSAQKNPTAFYLCASSIQQGGDTEAFFGQGTRLTVV.